Presented here are 27 T cell receptor beta chains from one specimen sequenced in a study of T cells in Graves' hyperthyroidism and ophthalmopathy. Template material for amplifying TCR beta CDR3 regions consisted of RNA transcripts. HTBI primers were used for first-round RT-PCR of the TCR CDR3. TCRdb called the multiplex PCR reads again in MiXCR, with one record for every CDR3 protein. The table records about 360,000 distinct CDR3 sequences, roughly 14% of them present only once. Input material: blood. The receptors were gathered from a woman in her late teens or twenties with Graves' hyperthyroidism that later progressed to Graves' ophthalmopathy.

Many counts were recorded for this clonotype. The chain combines TRBV28 with TRBJ2-3; no clear D. This CDR3 is 17 amino acids long. Germline assignment: CDR1 MDHEN and CDR2 SYDVKM. Trimming pared 2 bases from V and 0 bases from J, leaving 15 bases between. CDR3 in amino acids: CASSLNPLGLSTDTQYF. The CDR3 bases are TGTGCCAGCAGTTTAAACCCATTGGGCCTAAGCACAGATACGCAGTATTTT.

The chain employs TRBV30 and TRBJ2-7, with TRBD1 matching 7 bases. The CDR3 sequence is 15 residues long. CDR1 and CDR2 (germline): GTSNPN, SVGIG (reference sequence). The J segment lost 4 bases and the V segment lost 1 base, leaving 10 bases of the junction unmatched. CDR3 protein: CAWSAPSGGRYEQYF. The CDR3 DNA sequence: TGTGCCTGGAGTGCTCCCTCAGGGGGTCGGTACGAGCAGTACTTC. Using reference TRBV30 and TRBJ2-7 for the parts outside the CDR3, the full variable domain is SQTIHQWPATLVQPVGSPLSLECTVEGTSNPNLYWYRQAAGRGLQLLFYSVGIGQISSEVPQNLSASRPQDRQFILSSKKLLLSDSGFYLCAWSAPSGGRYEQYFGPGTRLTVT.

This clonotype was counted ten times or more. The chain recombines TRBV20-1 with TRBJ2-7; TRBD1 aligns across 7 bases. V shed 3 bases, J shed 1 base, and the junction held 3 bases outside the gene matches. CDR1 is DFQATT and CDR2 is SNEGSKA in the germline V gene (reference sequence). The CDR3 runs 13 residues. CDR3 DNA: TGCAGTGCTAGGGGGGACAGTTCCTACGAGCAGTACTTC. This codes for CSARGDSSYEQYF.

This chain joins TRBV24-1 and TRBJ2-2; 8 nucleotides match TRBD2. The CDR3 is 15 residues long. Germline V gene sequence: CDR1 KGHDR, CDR2 SFDVKD. The J segment lost 10 bases and the V segment lost 3 bases, leaving 9 bases of the junction unmatched. This CDR3 reads CATSDGLSGGVELFF. The CDR3, as DNA: TGTGCCACCAGTGATGGACTGTCGGGGGGGGTGGAGCTGTTTTTT.

This clonotype was counted ten times or more. The V call is TRBV27, the J call TRBJ2-2, with D hard to call. Germline CDR1 MNHEY, CDR2 SMNVEV (reference sequence). The CDR3 length is 13 residues. Deletions cut 8 bases from V and 3 bases from J, with 10 bases between. CDR3 region: CASVGPYTGELFF. CDR3 nucleotides: TGTGCCAGCGTTGGGCCTTACACCGGGGAGCTGTTTTTT.

As to this clonotype: Being one base from a much bigger clone, this may be a read error. This chain connects TRBV24-1 to TRBJ2-1; TRBD1 matches at 8 bases. The germline gives CDR1 KGHDR, CDR2 SFDVKD. CDR3 length: 16 residues. CDR3 amino acids: CAPSSEDRGPYNEQFF. The CDR3 DNA is TGTGCCCCCAGTTCGGAAGACAGGGGTCCCTACAATGAGCAGTTCTTC.

Comments on this clonotype: A much larger clone lies one base from this, so it may be a read error. V and J are TRBV30 and TRBJ2-7, with D possibly matching TRBD1 (5 bases). The CDR3 contains 15 residues. From germline, CDR1 is GTSNPN and CDR2 SVGIG (reference sequence). CDR3 residues: CARSVPPWGPYEQYF. CDR3 nucleotides: TGTGCCCGGAGTGTACCCCCTTGGGGCCCCTACGAGCAGTACTTC.

The CDR3 bases are TGCGCCAGCAGCTTGGTTTCGGGAGTTGGTCTGGAGACCCAGTACTTC. Translation: CASSLVSGVGLETQYF. The chain is built from TRBV5-1 and TRBJ2-5; D possibly corresponds to TRBD2 (6 bases). The CDR3 is 16 residues long. The V end lost 0 bases, the J end lost 5 bases, and 17 bases lay between the germline ends. The V gene's germline CDR1 is SGHRS and CDR2 YFSETQ.

This clonotype was seen repeatedly, ten times or more. This chain connects TRBV7-3 to TRBJ2-1, with D perhaps matching TRBD2 (6 bases). The CDR3 loop spans 13 amino acids. V was pared by 5 bases and J by 5 bases, with 10 bases between. Germline CDR1 and CDR2: SGHTA and FQGTGA. The CDR3 sequence: CASSTGGHNEQFF. CDR3 sequence (DNA): TGTGCCAGCAGCACAGGAGGGCACAATGAGCAGTTCTTC.

In this sample, this clonotype turned up many times. The rearrangement links TRBV20-1 to TRBJ1-4; D unclear. The CDR3 consists of 13 residues. The V gene's germline CDR1 is DFQATT and CDR2 SNEGSKA (reference sequence). The germline V and J ends were trimmed by 6 bases and 0 bases, with 8 bases remaining between them. The CDR3 bases are TGCAGTGCCGGACGTGCAACTAATGAAAAACTGTTTTTT. Residues: CSAGRATNEKLFF.

This clonotype was recorded many times. The chain has TRBV13 and TRBJ2-4; 9 nucleotides match TRBD1. V trimming: 6 bases; J trimming: 13 bases; junction bases outside the gene matches: 7. The CDR3 is 12 residues long. Looked up from germline, CDR1 is PRHDT and CDR2 is FYEKMQ (reference sequence). CDR3 loop: CASSGPGTGQYF. In DNA form, the CDR3 reads TGTGCCAGCAGTGGACCCGGGACAGGGCAGTACTTC.

The CDR3 DNA reads TGCAGCAGGGAGGTCGGGACTAGCGGGACTGGTGAGCAGTTCTTC. Amino acids: CSREVGTSGTGEQFF. The rearrangement links TRBV20-1 to TRBJ2-1, with 13 bases aligning to TRBD2. CDR3 length: 15 residues. Germline lookup yields CDR1 DFQATT and CDR2 SNEGSKA (reference sequence).

This clonotype was detected many times. The chain recombines TRBV27 with TRBJ2-3, with D hard to call. V dropped 3 bases and J dropped 4 bases, with 14 bases sitting between them. The CDR3 runs to 15 residues. Germline values: CDR1 MNHEY, CDR2 SMNVEV (reference sequence). CDR3 bases: TGTGCCAGCAGTTTCCAAGCATGGCCGGCAGATACGCAGTATTTT. Protein product: CASSFQAWPADTQYF.

This clonotype has a count of ten or more. The chain uses TRBV5-1 and TRBJ2-7; 9 bases align to TRBD1. The CDR3 runs to 14 residues. The germline gives CDR1 SGHRS, CDR2 YFSETQ. Germline trimming cut 4 bases from V and 5 bases from J; bases unmatched to any gene: 7. CDR3 DNA sequence: TGCGCCAGCAGCCAGGGACAGGGTAGCAACGAGCAGTACTTC. Amino acid sequence: CASSQGQGSNEQYF. Full variable domain (outside the CDR3, taken from reference TRBV5-1 and TRBJ2-7): KAGVTQTPRYLIKTRGQQVTLSCSPISGHRSVSWYQQTPGQGLQFLFEYFSETQRNKGNFPGRFSGRQFSNSRSEMNVSTLELGDSALYLCASSQGQGSNEQYFGPGTRLTVT.

As concerns this clonotype: A much larger clone is a single base away; this may be a read error. J is TRBJ1-4 and V is TRBV12-3 or TRBV12-4; D might be TRBD1 (6 bases). V lost 10 bases and J lost 7, with 16 bases in between. The CDR3 consists of 13 residues. The chain's CDR3 is CATQEGGIEKLFF. The CDR3 DNA sequence: TGTGCCACCCAGGAAGGGGGAATTGAAAAACTGTTTTTT.

This clonotype appeared many times. V is TRBV11-2 and J is TRBJ1-3; no reliable D call. The V end was cut by 1 base, the J end by 3 bases, with 10 bases between. Germline V gene lookup returns CDR1 SGHAT and CDR2 FQNNGV. CDR3 length equals 15 residues. CDR3 residues: CASSLVESLGNTIYF. CDR3 DNA: TGTGCCAGCAGCTTAGTTGAAAGTCTTGGAAACACCATATATTTT.

This clonotype came up many times. The V and J genes are TRBV28 and TRBJ1-4, with TRBD1 matching 7 bases. The CDR3 runs to 11 residues. The germline gives CDR1 MDHEN, CDR2 SYDVKM. Trimming removed 10 bases from V and 10 bases from J; junction bases left unmatched: 6. CDR3 sequence: CAITRQGKLFF. Here the CDR3 DNA reads TGTGCCATCACCCGACAGGGAAAACTGTTTTTT.

J is TRBJ2-6 and V is TRBV5-1, with 7 bases that match TRBD2. V lost 3 bases and J lost 3; bases outside the gene matches: 15. The CDR3 spans 19 residues. Germline values: CDR1 SGHRS, CDR2 YFSETQ. DNA for the CDR3: TGCGCCAGCAGCTCTTTTACGATGGAGCGGGAAGGTGGGGCCAACGTCCTGACTTTC. It codes for CASSSFTMEREGGANVLTF. Filled out from reference TRBV5-1 and TRBJ2-6, the complete variable domain reads KAGVTQTPRYLIKTRGQQVTLSCSPISGHRSVSWYQQTPGQGLQFLFEYFSETQRNKGNFPGRFSGRQFSNSRSEMNVSTLELGDSALYLCASSSFTMEREGGANVLTFGAGSRLTVL.

This clonotype was seen repeatedly, ten times or more. The chain recombines TRBV30 with TRBJ2-6; tentative D call: TRBD1 (6 bases). The CDR3 runs to 14 residues. The germline V gene has CDR1 GTSNPN and CDR2 SVGIG (reference sequence). V lost 1 base to trimming and J lost 2 bases, with 6 bases between them. The CDR3: CAWSEGAGANVLTF. The DNA of the CDR3 is TGTGCCTGGAGTGAGGGGGCTGGGGCCAACGTCCTGACTTTC.

Only a few counts were recorded for this clonotype. The V call is TRBV9, the J call TRBJ1-5, with TRBD1 as a possible D gene (5 bases). There are 15 residues in the CDR3. The V end was cut by 4 bases, the J end by 5 bases, with 16 bases between. The germline V gene has CDR1 SGDLS and CDR2 YYNGEE. As DNA, the CDR3 is TGTGCCAGCAGCCCTAGTGGGGGGGTGGATCAGCCCCAGCATTTT. Its protein product is CASSPSGGVDQPQHF.

This clonotype was observed many times. This sequence joins TRBV28 and TRBJ2-7; 7 positions match TRBD1. Germline CDR1 MDHEN, CDR2 SYDVKM. The CDR3 contains 15 residues. V shed 5 bases, J shed 0 bases, and the junction held 7 bases outside the gene matches. As DNA, the CDR3 is TGTGCCAGCAGTCCCACAGGGGAAGGCTCCTACGAGCAGTACTTC. This codes for CASSPTGEGSYEQYF.

This clonotype came up a few times. V gene TRBV6-1 combines with J gene TRBJ2-5, with a weak D call TRBD2 (6 bases). The CDR3 extends over 16 amino acids. Germline V gene lookup returns CDR1 MNHNS and CDR2 SASEGT. Trimming left V 7 bases short and J 5 bases short, with 23 bases between. CDR3 DNA: TGTGCCAGCATCAACAGGATAGGAGGGCCCTCGGAGACCCAGTACTTC. It encodes CASINRIGGPSETQYF.

This clonotype was counted ten times or more. V is TRBV12-3 or TRBV12-4 and J is TRBJ1-3; D is perhaps TRBD1 (6 bases). This CDR3 spans 15 amino acids. The V end was cut by 3 bases, the J end by 4 bases, with 13 bases between. This CDR3 reads CASSFRQVRGNTIYF. CDR3 sequence (DNA): TGTGCCAGCAGTTTCCGACAGGTCAGAGGAAACACCATATATTTT.

The chain is built from TRBV4-2 and TRBJ2-1; 11 nucleotides align to TRBD2. Trimming at V came to 4 bases and at J to 7 bases, leaving 6 bases not matched to a gene. There are 15 residues in the CDR3. From germline, CDR1 is LGHNA and CDR2 YNFKEQ. The CDR3 here is CASSLTSGGGNEQFF. Written as DNA, the CDR3 is TGTGCCAGCAGCCTTACTAGCGGGGGTGGAAATGAGCAGTTCTTC.

In its sample, this clonotype was seen many times. This sequence joins TRBV3-1 and TRBJ2-3, with D perhaps TRBD1 or TRBD2 (5 bases each). Trimming took 0 bases from V and 6 from J, leaving 16 bases between them. Germline CDR1 LGHDT, CDR2 YNNKEL (reference sequence). CDR3 size: 16 residues. CDR3 coding DNA: TGTGCCAGCAGCCAAGATGGGGGACCCCAACGGGATACGCAGTATTTT. Its translation: CASSQDGGPQRDTQYF.

V gene TRBV27 combines with J gene TRBJ2-1; 9 nucleotides line up with TRBD1. The trim removed 8 bases at V and 10 bases at J, leaving 12 bases unmatched. From germline, CDR1 is MNHEY and CDR2 SMNVEV (reference sequence). The CDR3 loop spans 14 amino acids. The CDR3 sequence: CASFRGQGIREQFF. The DNA for the CDR3 is TGTGCCAGCTTCCGAGGACAGGGGATAAGAGAGCAGTTCTTC.

This clonotype was recorded many times. J is TRBJ2-7 and V is TRBV27, with TRBD1 identical over 7 bases. Germline CDR1 is MNHEY and CDR2 is SMNVEV (reference sequence). V shed 8 bases and J 2 bases; nucleotides not matched to a gene: 12. CDR3 length equals 15 residues. CDR3 nucleotide sequence: TGTGCCAGCGGATCGAGACAGGGAGATGCCTACGAGCAGTACTTC. Translated: CASGSRQGDAYEQYF.